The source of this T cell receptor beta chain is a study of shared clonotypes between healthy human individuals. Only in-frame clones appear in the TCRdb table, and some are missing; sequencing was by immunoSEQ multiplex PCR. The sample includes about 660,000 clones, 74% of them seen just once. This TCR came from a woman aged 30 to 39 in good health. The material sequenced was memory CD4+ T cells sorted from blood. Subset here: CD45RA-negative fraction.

The chain's CDR3 is CASREGGEKLFF. CDR3 in DNA: TGCGCCAGCAGAGAGGGTGGTGAAAAACTGTTTTTT. The chain couples TRBV5-1 to TRBJ1-4; D call uncertain. The CDR3 totals 12 residues. V lost 5 bases and J 7 bases, leaving 9 bases between the germline ends. Germline V CDR1 and CDR2: SGHRS, YFSETQ.